The 20 T cell receptor beta chains in this list originate from one sample, sequenced in a study of blood T cells in healthy people across ages. Primed by a sample-barcoded 5' primer and a J-beta primer mix, a second PCR proceeded for about 6 to 12 cycles. MiXCR, applied by TCRdb to the 5' RACE reads, yields one record per CDR3 protein. The sample yields about 2 million distinct CDR3 sequences, roughly 50% seen once. The sample comprised blood. The receptors were gathered from a woman in her thirties or forties in good health.

The chain combines TRBV5-1 with TRBJ2-1; 9 bases are shared with TRBD2. The CDR3 is 15 residues long. Trimming cost V 4 bases and J 8 bases; bases outside gene matches: 10. Germline V gene data show CDR1 as SGHRS and CDR2 as YFSETQ. CDR3 in amino acids: CASSQGTSRSYEQFF. As DNA, the CDR3 is TGCGCCAGCAGCCAGGGGACTAGCAGGAGCTATGAGCAGTTCTTC.

With respect to this clonotype: At one end, the junction sequence differs from germline, possibly due to a read error. This chain uses TRBV20-1 with TRBJ2-7, with 10 bases lining up with TRBD1. This CDR3 contains 15 residues. Germline CDR1 is DFQATT and CDR2 is SNEGSKA (reference sequence). The CDR3 DNA follows: TGCAGTGCTGGAGAGACCGGGACAGGGGACCACGAGCAGTACTTC. Translating it yields CSAGETGTGDHEQYF.

The chain combines TRBV4-1 with TRBJ1-5; D is undetermined. Deletions cut 4 bases from V and 5 bases from J, with 9 bases between. This CDR3 spans 13 amino acids. CDR1 and CDR2 (germline): MGHRA, YSYEKL. CDR3 coding DNA: TGCGCCAGCAGCCCTCCCTCCGATCAGCCCCAGCATTTT. It codes for CASSPPSDQPQHF.

As concerns this clonotype: Germline and junction disagree at one end, which may indicate a read error. The chain couples TRBV7-2 to TRBJ2-1, with D possibly matching TRBD1 (5 bases). The CDR3 has 14 residues. Germline lookup yields CDR1 SGHTA and CDR2 FQGNSA. The CDR3 DNA reads as TGTGCCAACAGCCTAGAGACAGCCTACAATGAGCAGTTCTTC. Its protein is CANSLETAYNEQFF. Full variable domain (remainder filled in from reference TRBV7-2 and TRBJ2-1): GAGVSQSPSNKVTEKGKDVELRCDPISGHTALYWYRQSLGQGLEFLIYFQGNSAPDKSGLPSDRFSAERTGGSVSTLTIQRTQQEDSAVYLCANSLETAYNEQFFGPGTRLTVL.

The gene calls are TRBV6-2 or TRBV6-3 and TRBJ2-4; weak D call: TRBD1 (6 bases). The end of the DNA is better explained by TRBJ2-5, so the J call may be wrong. This CDR3 comprises 19 residues. The V gene's germline CDR1 is MNHEY and CDR2 SVGEGT. CDR3 DNA: TGTGCCAGCAGTTACTCGATAGGCGCGCCGGGACATTCACAAGAGACCCAGTACTTC. This encodes CASSYSIGAPGHSQETQYF.

The chain recombines TRBV11-2 with TRBJ1-4; D uncertain. V lost 1 base, J lost 4 bases, and 7 bases lay in between. Looked up from germline, CDR1 is SGHAT and CDR2 is FQNNGV. This CDR3 has 14 residues. The CDR3 spells CASSLGWGNEKLFF. The CDR3 DNA is TGTGCCAGCAGCTTAGGTTGGGGTAATGAAAAACTGTTTTTT.

This clonotype was detected only a few times. The chain employs TRBV5-1 and TRBJ1-2; TRBD1 agrees at 9 bases. J was trimmed by 8 bases and V by 3 bases; bases with no gene match: 5. Germline V gene sequence: CDR1 SGHRS, CDR2 YFSETQ. The CDR3 has 13 residues. The CDR3 region is CASSSGQGWGYTF. DNA for the CDR3: TGCGCCAGCAGCTCGGGACAGGGCTGGGGCTACACCTTC.

The chain joins TRBV4-1 to TRBJ2-7; 8 positions match TRBD2. Germline V gene lookup returns CDR1 MGHRA and CDR2 YSYEKL. This CDR3 has 16 residues. V lost 2 bases and J lost 7; bases outside the gene matches: 13. CDR3 loop: CASSQLPGGLYNEQYF. As DNA, the CDR3 is TGCGCCAGCAGCCAACTCCCGGGGGGGCTCTACAATGAGCAGTACTTC.

The chain has TRBV18 and TRBJ1-2, with TRBD1 identical over 7 bases. The CDR3 length is 15 residues. Germline values: CDR1 KGHSH, CDR2 LQKENI. J was trimmed by 0 bases and V by 5 bases; bases with no gene match: 6. The CDR3 coding sequence is TGTGCCAGCTCAAGCCGGGACAGCCCTAACTATGGCTACACCTTC. This gives the protein CASSSRDSPNYGYTF.

The chain is built from TRBV20-1 and TRBJ2-5, with TRBD2 identical over 7 bases. This CDR3 spans 13 amino acids. V shed 6 bases, J shed 7 bases, and the junction held 11 bases outside the gene matches. The germline CDR1 and CDR2 sequences are DFQATT and SNEGSKA (reference sequence). This chain's CDR3 is CSARRAGLRTQYF. CDR3 nucleotide sequence: TGCAGTGCCAGACGAGCGGGGTTGCGGACCCAGTACTTC.

The chain uses TRBV20-1 and TRBJ2-1, with D possibly being TRBD1 or TRBD2 (5 bases each). Germline V lookup: CDR1 DFQATT, CDR2 SNEGSKA (reference sequence). CDR3 length: 14 residues. V lost 4 bases and J 7 bases, leaving 17 bases between the germline ends. CDR3 nucleotide sequence: TGCAGTGCTAAGACCCTTCTTTGGGGGAATGAGCAGTTCTTC. Translated, it gives CSAKTLLWGNEQFF.

This clonotype was seen more than once but under ten times. V and J are TRBV11-1 and TRBJ2-3; no definite D call. This CDR3 contains 14 residues. Germline values: CDR1 SGHAT, CDR2 FQDESV (reference sequence). Trimming took off 0 bases at V and 6 bases at J, with 10 bases between the two ends. The CDR3 DNA reads TGTGCCAGCAGCTTAGCCCCTTTCTCGGATACGCAGTATTTT. As protein: CASSLAPFSDTQYF.

This clonotype appeared a few times. The rearrangement links TRBV19 to TRBJ2-7, with 8 bases lining up with TRBD1. The junction had 3 bases not matched to a gene; V was cut back by 5 bases and J by 0 bases. The CDR3 consists of 14 residues. Germline V gives CDR1 LNHDA, CDR2 SQIVND (reference sequence). The CDR3 region is CASSRQGNSYEQYF. The CDR3 nucleotides read TGTGCCAGTAGTCGACAGGGGAACTCCTACGAGCAGTACTTC.

This clonotype was seen repeatedly, ten times or more. The genes are TRBV6-2 or TRBV6-3 and TRBJ2-7; D may be TRBD1 (6 bases). V lost 6 bases, J lost 3 bases, and 15 bases lay in between. The CDR3 contains 14 residues. Germline V gene lookup returns CDR1 MNHEY and CDR2 SVGEGT. CDR3 DNA sequence: TGTGCCAGCAGATTGCGTGGACAGAGCTACGAGCAGTACTTC. This gives the protein CASRLRGQSYEQYF.

V and J are TRBV6-2 or TRBV6-3 and TRBJ2-5, with D perhaps assigned TRBD1 or TRBD2 (6 bases each). With 6 bases removed from V and 4 bases from J, the gap between germline ends came to 18 bases. The germline CDR1 and CDR2 sequences are MNHEY and SVGEGT. This CDR3 has 15 amino acids. DNA for the CDR3: TGTGCCAGCAGAACCCGGGACTCCAGGGGAGAGACCCAGTACTTC. The encoded protein is CASRTRDSRGETQYF.

This rearrangement joins TRBV29-1 to TRBJ1-5, with a weak D call TRBD1 (6 bases). The CDR3 is made up of 15 amino acids. Trimming cost V 5 bases and J 6 bases, with 20 bases left between them. The germline gives CDR1 SQVTM, CDR2 ANQGSEA. The CDR3 loop reads CSVIVEGRGVQPQHF. CDR3 in DNA: TGCAGCGTTATAGTAGAAGGCAGGGGAGTTCAGCCCCAGCATTTT.

CDR3 protein: CASSQPWTGFYGYTF. In DNA, the CDR3 is TGTGCCAGCAGCCAACCCTGGACAGGGTTCTATGGCTACACCTTC. The rearrangement uses TRBV6-5 and TRBJ1-2, with TRBD1 matching over 8 bases. The CDR3 sequence is 15 residues long. Germline V gene lookup returns CDR1 MNHEY and CDR2 SVGAGI. V trimming: 6 bases; J trimming: 4 bases; junction bases outside the gene matches: 10.

The chain uses TRBV7-2 and TRBJ2-3, with 7 bases identical to TRBD2. Per the germline V gene, CDR1 is SGHTA and CDR2 is FQGNSA. The J segment lost 3 bases and the V segment lost 5 bases, leaving 8 bases of the junction unmatched. The CDR3 loop spans 15 amino acids. The CDR3 loop reads CASSVRGVTTDTQYF. DNA for the CDR3: TGTGCCAGCAGCGTCCGGGGGGTCACAACAGATACGCAGTATTTT.

This clonotype was detected only a few times. The V call is TRBV20-1, the J call TRBJ1-2; 7 positions agree with TRBD1. Germline CDR1 reads DFQATT; CDR2 reads SNEGSKA (reference sequence). This CDR3 has 14 residues. Trimming at V came to 2 bases and at J to 7 bases, leaving 10 bases not matched to a gene. The CDR3 protein is CSARLGQLSLGYTF. The CDR3, as DNA: TGCAGTGCTAGACTGGGACAGTTAAGCCTTGGCTACACCTTC.

This clonotype was picked up a small number of times. The chain combines TRBV7-2 with TRBJ2-4; possibly TRBD1 or TRBD2 for D (6 bases each). The germline gives CDR1 SGHTA, CDR2 FQGNSA. The CDR3 is made up of 14 amino acids. V was cut by 2 bases and J by 7 bases, with 12 bases left in between. CDR3 DNA: TGTGCCAGCAGCTTATCGGGGGCGCCTAACATTCAGTACTTC. Protein: CASSLSGAPNIQYF. Full variable domain (remainder filled in from reference TRBV7-2 and TRBJ2-4): GAGVSQSPSNKVTEKGKDVELRCDPISGHTALYWYRQSLGQGLEFLIYFQGNSAPDKSGLPSDRFSAERTGGSVSTLTIQRTQQEDSAVYLCASSLSGAPNIQYFGAGTRLSVL.